This T cell receptor beta chain is drawn from a study of T-cell reconstitution after alpha-beta-depleted transplantation in children. Unique molecular identifiers were incorporated when the TCRbeta library was constructed. TCRdb passed the PCR reads through MiXCR, listing each CDR3 protein once. The table shows around 400,000 distinct CDR3 sequences, with roughly 20% occurring only once. The table lists this clonotype with a few counts. The V gene lost 4 bases and the J gene lost 0 bases, with 10 bases spanning the gap. The CDR3 is made up of 14 amino acids. CDR1 is LGHNA, CDR2 YSLEER, per germline. This receptor was obtained from a human donor who donated a stem cell graft to a child with acute myeloid leukemia. Sample: PBMCs from the stem cell graft donor, taken from the stem cell graft. The rearrangement links TRBV4-3 to TRBJ2-7; maybe TRBD1 (6 bases). Written as DNA, the CDR3 is TGCGCCAGCAGCCCGGACAGTAACTCCTACGAGCAGTACTTC. It specifies CASSPDSNSYEQYF.